Below are 9 T cell receptor beta chains sequenced from a single sample in a study of blood T cell repertoires in COVID-19. Only in-frame clones appear in the TCRdb table, and some are missing; sequencing was by immunoSEQ multiplex PCR. The data contain some 220,000 clones, 75% to 85% of them singletons. Material for sequencing was peripheral blood. These receptors were collected from a man in his fifties or sixties with active or convalescent COVID-19.

The chain has TRBV2 and TRBJ2-7, with D tentatively TRBD1 (6 bases). The CDR3 totals 12 residues. Trimming cost V 6 bases and J 5 bases, with 11 bases left between them. Germline V lookup: CDR1 SNHLY, CDR2 FYNNEI. The CDR3 DNA follows: TGTGCCAGCAGCTACGAGGGGGACGAGCAGTACTTC. Translated: CASSYEGDEQYF.

The genes are TRBV7-2 and TRBJ2-5, with 9 bases that match TRBD1. The CDR3 is made up of 15 amino acids. J gave up 5 bases and V 3 bases, and 7 bases lay outside the gene matches. The V gene's germline CDR1 is SGHTA and CDR2 FQGNSA. For the CDR3, the DNA is TGTGCCAGCAGCTTCCCCCACAGGGGGCTGGAGACCCAGTACTTC. Translation: CASSFPHRGLETQYF.

The V gene is TRBV27, the J gene TRBJ2-7, with TRBD1 matching 11 bases. CDR3 length equals 12 residues. Germline V gene sequence: CDR1 MNHEY, CDR2 SMNVEV (reference sequence). DNA of the CDR3: TGTGCCAGCAGTTCTGGGACAGGGGGAATCCTAGTC. Its translation: CASSSGTGGILV.

V usage is TRBV2 and J usage is TRBJ1-2, with a possible D match to TRBD1 (5 bases). The length of the CDR3 is 11 residues. The V end lost 7 bases, the J end lost 7 bases, and 10 bases lay between the germline ends. CDR1 is SNHLY, CDR2 FYNNEI, per germline. CDR3 in DNA: TGTGCCAGCAACCGACAGTTTGGCTACACCTTC. Its protein is CASNRQFGYTF.

The chain combines TRBV19 with TRBJ2-1; 14 nucleotides align to TRBD2. Trimming took 6 bases from V and 9 from J; bases not matched to a gene: 7. The CDR3 runs to 15 residues. Germline V gene lookup returns CDR1 LNHDA and CDR2 SQIVND (reference sequence). CDR3 DNA sequence: TGTGCCAGTAGGGGACTAGCGGGAGAGATGGGTGAGCAGTTCTTC. Translating gives CASRGLAGEMGEQFF.

The table lists this clone with a few counts. The chain joins TRBV5-1 to TRBJ1-2, with TRBD1 as a possible D gene (5 bases). The CDR3 covers 15 residues. Germline V gives CDR1 SGHRS, CDR2 YFSETQ. V gave up 0 bases and J gave up 7 bases, with 16 bases separating them. As DNA, the CDR3 is TGCGCCAGCAGCTTGGAAGGCAGGGCGGGAACTGGCTACACCTTC. As protein: CASSLEGRAGTGYTF. The whole variable domain, filled in from reference TRBV5-1 and TRBJ1-2, reads KAGVTQTPRYLIKTRGQQVTLSCSPISGHRSVSWYQQTPGQGLQFLFEYFSETQRNKGNFPGRFSGRQFSNSRSEMNVSTLELGDSALYLCASSLEGRAGTGYTFGSGTRLTVV.

In its sample, this clone was seen a few times. V usage is TRBV3-1 (or the pseudogene TRBV3-2) and J usage is TRBJ1-2, with 8 nucleotides matching TRBD1. The CDR3 has 18 residues. Germline assignment: CDR1 LGHDT and CDR2 YNNKEL (reference sequence). Germline trimming cut 0 bases from V and 8 bases from J; bases unmatched to any gene: 17. For the CDR3, the DNA is TGTGCCAGCAGCCAAGAAGGTTCCAAACGACAGGGGACGAGGGGCTACACCTTC. This sequence encodes CASSQEGSKRQGTRGYTF.

This chain connects TRBV7-2 to TRBJ1-3; 9 bases fit TRBD1. Unmatched junction bases numbered 5, after V lost 6 bases and J lost 2 bases. The CDR3 loop spans 15 amino acids. In germline, CDR1 is SGHTA, CDR2 FQGNSA. The CDR3 sequence is CASSSDRGTGNTIYF. In DNA, the CDR3 is TGTGCCAGCAGTTCAGACAGGGGGACTGGAAACACCATATATTTT.

The chain couples TRBV10-3 to TRBJ1-4; 7 nucleotides line up with TRBD1. Germline lookup yields CDR1 ENHRY and CDR2 SYGVKD. The CDR3 length is 14 residues. J gave up 5 bases and V 3 bases, and 3 bases lay outside the gene matches. As DNA, the CDR3 is TGTGCCATCAGTGACGACAGGGAAAATGAAAAACTGTTTTTT. This gives the protein CAISDDRENEKLFF.